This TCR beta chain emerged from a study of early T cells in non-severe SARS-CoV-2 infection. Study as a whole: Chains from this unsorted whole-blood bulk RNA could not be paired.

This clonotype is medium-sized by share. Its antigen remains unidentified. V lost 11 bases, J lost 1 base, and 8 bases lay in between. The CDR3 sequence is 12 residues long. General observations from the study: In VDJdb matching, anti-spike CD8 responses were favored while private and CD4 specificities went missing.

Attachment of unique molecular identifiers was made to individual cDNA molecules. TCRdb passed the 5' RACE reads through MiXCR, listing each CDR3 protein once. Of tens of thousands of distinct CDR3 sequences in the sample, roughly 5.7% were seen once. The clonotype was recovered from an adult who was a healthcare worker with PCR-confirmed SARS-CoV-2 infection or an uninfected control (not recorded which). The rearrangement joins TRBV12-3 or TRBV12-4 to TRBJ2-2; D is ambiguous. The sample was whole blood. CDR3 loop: CAGRGNTGELFF. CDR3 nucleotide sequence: TGTGCCGGACGAGGGAACACCGGGGAGCTGTTTTTT.